This entry lists 3 T cell receptor beta chains sequenced from one sample in a study of cytomegalovirus exposure and HLA in healthy donors. The PCR had 60 Vbeta and 13 Jbeta primers. Sequenced by immunoSEQ multiplex PCR; TCRdb stores in-frame clones only, minus some. Among about 160,000 clones listed, roughly four fifths were seen once. The sequenced sample consisted of PBMCs. Receptors originate from a woman aged 45-65 years in good health and CMV-seronegative.

The chain has TRBV5-4 and TRBJ1-1; TRBD1 is a possible D gene (6 bases). This CDR3 has 14 amino acids. V was pared by 1 base and J by 1 base, with 8 bases between. Per the germline V gene, CDR1 is SGHNT and CDR2 is YYREEE (reference sequence). The CDR3 loop is CASSLRGTNTEAFF. The CDR3 DNA reads TGTGCCAGCAGCTTGAGGGGGACGAACACTGAAGCTTTCTTT.

DNA for the CDR3: TGTGCCAGCAGCTTAGAAGCGGGAAACAATGAGCAGTTCTTC. It yields the protein CASSLEAGNNEQFF. The chain joins TRBV7-2 to TRBJ2-1; 7 bases fit TRBD2. Germline V CDR1 and CDR2: SGHTA, FQGNSA. Germline trimming cut 1 base from V and 5 bases from J; bases unmatched to any gene: 2. The CDR3 covers 14 residues.

The chain has TRBV5-1 and TRBJ2-5; 7 bases match TRBD2. The end of the DNA aligns better with TRBJ2-7, so the J call may be wrong. In germline, CDR1 is SGHRS, CDR2 YFSETQ. This CDR3 has 13 residues. CDR3 coding DNA: TGCGCCAGCAGTGGGGGGGTGGGCTACGAGCAGTACTTC. As protein: CASSGGVGYEQYF.